One sample yielded the 17 T cell receptor beta chains listed below, sequenced in a study of T cells in Graves' hyperthyroidism and ophthalmopathy (dated by TCRdb to about 2019). Library prep was done by multiplex PCR. Sequencing used an Illumina HiSeq 2000. The TCR beta CDR3 regions were amplified from RNA transcripts. The first round of RT-PCR for the TCR CDR3 was performed with the HTBI primer set and the Qiagen OneStep RT-PCR kit. Clones were called with MiXCR by TCRdb after fastp trimmed the public reads at Q25, and only in-frame beta chains were retained. Rows are combined by CDR3 protein, so each entry shows the most common genes and DNA. The sample table shows about 400,000 distinct CDR3 sequences, and about 15% are seen once. The top ten clonotypes cover 14% of the sample. Sequencing used blood. The receptors derive from a woman aged 18-29 years with Graves' hyperthyroidism.

This clonotype came up many times. J is TRBJ2-2 and V is TRBV5-1, with a possible D match to TRBD1 (6 bases). Per germline, CDR1 SGHRS and CDR2 YFSETQ. V lost 0 bases and J lost 4, with 16 bases in between. The CDR3 length is 17 residues. CDR3 sequence reads: CASSLVLGTTGTGELFF. In DNA form, the CDR3 reads TGCGCCAGCAGCTTGGTACTTGGGACAACGGGCACCGGGGAGCTGTTTTTT.

This clonotype has just a few counts. The rearrangement links TRBV13 to TRBJ2-3, with 7 positions matching TRBD2. Trimming removed 3 bases from V and 6 bases from J; junction bases left unmatched: 9. The CDR3 is made up of 15 amino acids. CDR1 PRHDT and CDR2 FYEKMQ come from the germline V gene (reference sequence). DNA for the CDR3: TGTGCCAGCAGCTTGGGCGGCGACGGGGGGGATACGCAGTATTTT. Protein product: CASSLGGDGGDTQYF.

The genes are TRBV6-1 and TRBJ1-2; TRBD1 might be the D (5 bases). This CDR3 comprises 13 residues. Germline V gene sequence: CDR1 MNHNS, CDR2 SASEGT. V shed 6 bases and J shed 12 bases, with 20 bases lying between them. In nucleotides, the CDR3 is TGTGCCAGCAGCCCTGCCGCGAACGTGGGGGACACCTTC. It translates to CASSPAANVGDTF.

This clonotype was recorded at least ten times. CDR3 in DNA: TGTGCCAGCAGTTACTTCCCTAGCGGGAAAGGTGGCTACGAGCAGTACTTC. This gives the protein CASSYFPSGKGGYEQYF. The V and J genes are TRBV6-2 or TRBV6-3 and TRBJ2-7, with 9 positions matching TRBD2. J gave up 3 bases and V 1 base, and 10 bases lay outside the gene matches. Germline CDR1 MNHEY, CDR2 SVGEGT. The length of the CDR3 is 17 residues.

The table lists this clonotype with a few counts. This chain joins TRBV28 and TRBJ2-3; tentative D call: TRBD2 (5 bases). Per germline, CDR1 MDHEN and CDR2 SYDVKM. This CDR3 contains 15 residues. With 2 bases removed from V and 2 bases from J, the gap between germline ends came to 11 bases. CDR3 DNA sequence: TGTGCCAGCAGTTTAATAGCGACACACACAGATACGCAGTATTTT. This encodes CASSLIATHTDTQYF.

The chain is built from TRBV6-1 and TRBJ1-2; possibly TRBD1 for D (5 bases). CDR1 is MNHNS and CDR2 is SASEGT in the germline V gene. This CDR3 contains 12 residues. Trimming took off 7 bases at V and 2 bases at J, with 8 bases between the two ends. For the CDR3, the DNA is TGTGCCAGCATGGGGGGAAACTATGGCTACACCTTC. It specifies CASMGGNYGYTF.

This sequence joins TRBV6-1 and TRBJ2-1; TRBD2 agrees at 8 bases. This CDR3 comprises 15 residues. Germline loops: CDR1 MNHNS, CDR2 SASEGT. Unmatched junction bases numbered 11, after V lost 6 bases and J lost 7 bases. CDR3 amino acids: CASSREGLGENEQFF. The CDR3 coding sequence is TGTGCCAGCAGCCGCGAGGGACTAGGAGAAAATGAGCAGTTCTTC.

The table lists this clonotype with many counts. J is TRBJ2-1 and V is TRBV20-1; TRBD2 matches at 13 bases. CDR3 length: 19 amino acids. From germline, CDR1 is DFQATT and CDR2 SNEGSKA (reference sequence). The ends lost 3 bases at V and 1 base at J; junction bases unmatched: 12. This CDR3 is CSASRGLAGRLPSYNEQFF. In DNA, the CDR3 is TGCAGTGCTAGCCGGGGACTAGCGGGGCGACTTCCTTCCTACAATGAGCAGTTCTTC.

This clonotype was recorded many times. The rearrangement joins TRBV11-2 to TRBJ2-7; D uncertain. With 4 bases removed from V and 5 bases from J, the gap between germline ends came to 15 bases. This CDR3 has 14 amino acids. The germline V gene encodes CDR1 SGHAT and CDR2 FQNNGV. In nucleotides, the CDR3 is TGTGCCAGCAGCTCCCCGGCCTACCGCGACGAGCAGTACTTC. Its translation: CASSSPAYRDEQYF.

J is TRBJ2-5 and V is TRBV5-1; a possible D gene is TRBD2 (7 bases). The V gene lost 4 bases and the J gene lost 6 bases, with 19 bases spanning the gap. CDR1 is SGHRS, CDR2 YFSETQ, per germline. The CDR3 has 15 amino acids. CDR3 coding DNA: TGCGCCAGCAGCGCCGGAGAGATCGGGGGGCAGACCCAGTACTTC. Translated, it gives CASSAGEIGGQTQYF.

This clonotype was seen at least ten times. V is TRBV5-8 and J is TRBJ1-1, with TRBD1 matching over 7 bases. The ends lost 4 bases at V and 5 bases at J; junction bases unmatched: 8. The CDR3 consists of 14 residues. The V gene's germline CDR1 is SGHTS and CDR2 YDEGEE. The CDR3 here is CASSLTGFGTEAFF. The CDR3, as DNA: TGTGCCAGCAGCCTGACAGGGTTTGGGACTGAAGCTTTCTTT.

This clonotype showed up many times. The chain is built from TRBV6-2 or TRBV6-3 and TRBJ2-5; TRBD1 or TRBD2 may be the D gene (5 bases each). CDR1 and CDR2 (germline): MNHEY, SVGEGT. This CDR3 has 14 amino acids. Trimming removed 2 bases at V and 5 bases at J, with 12 bases between. CDR3: CASSYTQGPETQYF. CDR3 in DNA: TGTGCCAGCAGTTACACCCAGGGACCGGAGACCCAGTACTTC.

The chain couples TRBV4-3 to TRBJ2-3; TRBD1 agrees at 8 bases. Losses at the gene ends were 4 bases for V and 7 bases for J; bases not matched to a gene: 10. The CDR3 is 15 amino acids. The germline V gene encodes CDR1 LGHNA and CDR2 YSLEER. The CDR3 region has the DNA TGCGCCAGCAGCCGAACCGACAGGGACAGGAATACGCAGTATTTT. Its translation is CASSRTDRDRNTQYF.

This clonotype was observed a few times. V and J are TRBV20-1 and TRBJ2-5, with D possibly TRBD2 on 6 matching bases. The germline gives CDR1 DFQATT, CDR2 SNEGSKA (reference sequence). V was cut by 5 bases and J by 2 bases, with 12 bases left in between. The CDR3 spans 13 residues. The CDR3 bases are TGCAGTGCTCATCGGGACTTTCAAGAGACCCAGTACTTC. Translated: CSAHRDFQETQYF.

A few counts support this clonotype. CDR3 region: CASRSPGLAGGYEQFF. The CDR3 coding sequence is TGTGCCAGCAGGAGTCCGGGACTAGCGGGAGGGTATGAGCAGTTCTTC. The rearrangement joins TRBV6-1 to TRBJ2-1; 16 nucleotides match TRBD2. V trimming: 6 bases; J trimming: 8 bases; junction bases outside the gene matches: 7. The CDR3 has 16 amino acids. Germline CDR1 MNHNS, CDR2 SASEGT.

The J gene is TRBJ1-2, the V gene TRBV15; D ambiguous. Trimming removed 4 bases from V and 4 bases from J, with 10 bases in between. The CDR3 covers 13 residues. Germline values: CDR1 LNHNV, CDR2 YYDKDF (reference sequence). CDR3 amino acids: CATSKYPPYGYTF. The CDR3 coding sequence is TGTGCCACCAGCAAATACCCACCCTATGGCTACACCTTC.

The chain links TRBV5-1 to TRBJ1-2, with D tentatively TRBD1 (5 bases). The ends were cut back, 1 base at V and 2 bases at J, with 9 bases in the middle. The germline CDR1 and CDR2 sequences are SGHRS and YFSETQ. CDR3 length: 14 amino acids. The CDR3: CASSLFPGNYGYTF. The DNA for the CDR3 is TGCGCCAGCAGCTTGTTTCCAGGGAACTATGGCTACACCTTC. The full variable domain, rest sourced from reference TRBV5-1 and TRBJ1-2, is KAGVTQTPRYLIKTRGQQVTLSCSPISGHRSVSWYQQTPGQGLQFLFEYFSETQRNKGNFPGRFSGRQFSNSRSEMNVSTLELGDSALYLCASSLFPGNYGYTFGSGTRLTVV.